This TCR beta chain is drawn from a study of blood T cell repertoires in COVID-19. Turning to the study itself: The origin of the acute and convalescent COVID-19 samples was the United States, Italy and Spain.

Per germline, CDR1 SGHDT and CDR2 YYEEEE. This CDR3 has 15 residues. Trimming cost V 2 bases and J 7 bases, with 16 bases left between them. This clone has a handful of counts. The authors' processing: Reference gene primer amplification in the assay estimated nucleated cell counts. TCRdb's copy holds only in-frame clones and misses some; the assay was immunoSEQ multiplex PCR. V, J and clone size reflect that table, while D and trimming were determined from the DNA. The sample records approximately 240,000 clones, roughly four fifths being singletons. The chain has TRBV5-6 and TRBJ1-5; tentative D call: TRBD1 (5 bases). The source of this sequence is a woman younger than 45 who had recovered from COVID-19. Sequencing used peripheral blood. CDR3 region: CASSLSYRPGQPQHF. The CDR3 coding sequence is TGTGCCAGCAGCTTATCTTACAGGCCAGGGCAGCCCCAGCATTTT.